This TCR beta chain derives from a study of T cells after yellow fever vaccination. The CDR3 extends over 15 amino acids. CDR1 and CDR2 (germline): SGHRS, YFSETQ. J was trimmed by 11 bases and V by 0 bases; bases with no gene match: 5. Worth noting for this clonotype: The target antigen is unknown.

Notes on the study in general: The secondary response was weaker, and its peak arrived faster, on day 5 versus 15.

5'RACE template switching produced TCR cDNA carrying a universal primer site and UMIs. One entry per CDR3 protein, called by TCRdb with MiXCR from the 5' RACE reads. The data contain just under 600,000 distinct CDR3 sequences, less than 15% of them singletons. V is TRBV5-1 and J is TRBJ2-1, with TRBD2 identical over 13 bases. The clonotype comes from a man younger than 40 who received the YFV17D yellow fever vaccine. This sample comprised PBMCs, obtained on the day of the yellow fever booster vaccination. The CDR3 spells CASSLVGLAGDKQFF. For the CDR3, the DNA is TGCGCCAGCAGCTTGGTAGGACTAGCGGGAGATAAGCAGTTCTTC.